This T cell receptor (beta chain) emerged from a study of CD8+CD57+ T cells in acquired aplastic anemia. Selection for sequencing was limited to patients who had shown CD8+CD57+ cell expansion by flow cytometry. Blood was sampled before the patients had received any therapy. Comments on this clonotype: Its matching antigen is unknown. Mismatch with germline at one junction end may stem from a read error.

Germline-derived CDR1 and CDR2 are SGHNT and YENEEA. The CDR3 spans 14 residues. Genomic DNA was employed as the template in profiling TCR beta VDJ and CDR3. TCRdb analysed the reads with MiXCR anew, one entry per CDR3 protein. Of about 270,000 distinct CDR3 sequences in the sample, less than 85% were seen once. The study, taken as a whole, reports: Both patients and controls carried the same twenty-nine CD8+ CDR3 sequences. In CD8+ cells, Simpson's diversity showed no significant difference between patients and controls.

The receptor comes from a human donor with aplastic anemia. Input material: sorted CD4+, CD8+, or CD8+CD57+ T cells (not recorded which) from PBMCs. This chain uses TRBV11-3 with TRBJ2-2; D is unresolved. In DNA form, the CDR3 reads TGCGCCAGCAGCTTTGAGGAGAAAGCCGGGGAGCTGTTTTTT. The encoded protein is CASSFEEKAGELFF.